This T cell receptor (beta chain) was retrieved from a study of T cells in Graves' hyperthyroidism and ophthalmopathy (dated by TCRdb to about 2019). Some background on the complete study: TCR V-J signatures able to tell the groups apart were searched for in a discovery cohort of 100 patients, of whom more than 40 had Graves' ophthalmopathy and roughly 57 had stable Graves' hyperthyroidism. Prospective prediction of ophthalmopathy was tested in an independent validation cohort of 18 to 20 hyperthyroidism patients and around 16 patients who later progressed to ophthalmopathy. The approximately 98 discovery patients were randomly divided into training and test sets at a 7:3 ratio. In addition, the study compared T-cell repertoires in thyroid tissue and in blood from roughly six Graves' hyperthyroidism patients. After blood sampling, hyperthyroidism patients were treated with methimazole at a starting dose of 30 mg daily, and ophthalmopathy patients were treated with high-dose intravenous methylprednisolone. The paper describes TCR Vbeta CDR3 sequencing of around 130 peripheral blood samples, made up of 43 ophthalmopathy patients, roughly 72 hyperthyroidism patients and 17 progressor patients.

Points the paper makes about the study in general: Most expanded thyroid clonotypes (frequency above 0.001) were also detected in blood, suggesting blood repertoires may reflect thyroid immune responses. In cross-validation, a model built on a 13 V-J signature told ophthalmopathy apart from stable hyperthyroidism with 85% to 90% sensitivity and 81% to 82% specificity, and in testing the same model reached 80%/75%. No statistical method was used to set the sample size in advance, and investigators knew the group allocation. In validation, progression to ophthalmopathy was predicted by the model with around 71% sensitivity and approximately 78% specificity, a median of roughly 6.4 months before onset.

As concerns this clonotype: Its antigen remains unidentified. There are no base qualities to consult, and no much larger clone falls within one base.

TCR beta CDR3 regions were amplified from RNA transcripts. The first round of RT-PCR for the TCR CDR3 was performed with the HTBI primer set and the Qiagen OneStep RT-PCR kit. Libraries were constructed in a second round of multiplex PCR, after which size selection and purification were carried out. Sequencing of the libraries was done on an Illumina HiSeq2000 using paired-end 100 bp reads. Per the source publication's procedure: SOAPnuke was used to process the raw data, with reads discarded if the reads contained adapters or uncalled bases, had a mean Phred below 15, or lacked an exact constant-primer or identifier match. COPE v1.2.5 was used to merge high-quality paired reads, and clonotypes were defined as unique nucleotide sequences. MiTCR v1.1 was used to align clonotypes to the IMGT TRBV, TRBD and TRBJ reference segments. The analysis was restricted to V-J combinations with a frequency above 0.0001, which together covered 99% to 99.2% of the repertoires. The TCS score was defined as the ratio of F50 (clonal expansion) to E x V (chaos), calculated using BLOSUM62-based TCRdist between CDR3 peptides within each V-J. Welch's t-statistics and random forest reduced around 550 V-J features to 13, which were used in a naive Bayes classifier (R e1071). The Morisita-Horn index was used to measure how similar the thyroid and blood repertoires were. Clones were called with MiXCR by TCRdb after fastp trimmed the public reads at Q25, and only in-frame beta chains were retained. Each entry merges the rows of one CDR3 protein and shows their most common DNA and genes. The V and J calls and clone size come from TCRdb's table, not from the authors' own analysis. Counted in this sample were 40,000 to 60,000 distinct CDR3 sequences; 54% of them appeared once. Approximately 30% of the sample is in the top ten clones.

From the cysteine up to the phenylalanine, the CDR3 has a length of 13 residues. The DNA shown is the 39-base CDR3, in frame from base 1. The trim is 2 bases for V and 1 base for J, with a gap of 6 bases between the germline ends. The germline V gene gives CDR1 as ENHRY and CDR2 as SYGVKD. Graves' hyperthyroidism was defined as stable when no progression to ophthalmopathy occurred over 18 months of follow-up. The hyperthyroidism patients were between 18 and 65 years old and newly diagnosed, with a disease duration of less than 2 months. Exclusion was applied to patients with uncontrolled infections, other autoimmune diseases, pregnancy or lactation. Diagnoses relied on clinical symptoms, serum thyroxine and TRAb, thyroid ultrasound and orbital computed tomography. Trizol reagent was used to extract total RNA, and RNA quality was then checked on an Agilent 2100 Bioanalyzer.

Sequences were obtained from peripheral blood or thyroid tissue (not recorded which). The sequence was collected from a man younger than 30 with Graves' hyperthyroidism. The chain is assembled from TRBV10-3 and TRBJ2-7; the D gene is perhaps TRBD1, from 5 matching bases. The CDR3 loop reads CAISERQSYEQYF. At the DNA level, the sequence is TGTGCCATCAGTGAGAGACAGTCCTACGAGCAGTACTTC.